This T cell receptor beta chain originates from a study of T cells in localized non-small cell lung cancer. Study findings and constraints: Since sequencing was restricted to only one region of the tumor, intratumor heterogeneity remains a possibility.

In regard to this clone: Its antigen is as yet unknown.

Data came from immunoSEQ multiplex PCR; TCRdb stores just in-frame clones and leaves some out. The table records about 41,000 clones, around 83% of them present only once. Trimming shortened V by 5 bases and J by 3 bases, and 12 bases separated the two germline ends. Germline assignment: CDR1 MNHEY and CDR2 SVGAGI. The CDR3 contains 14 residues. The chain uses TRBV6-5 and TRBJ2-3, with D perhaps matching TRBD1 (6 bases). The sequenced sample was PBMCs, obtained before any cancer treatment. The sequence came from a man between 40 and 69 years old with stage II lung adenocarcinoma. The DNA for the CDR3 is TGTGCCAGCAGTGCGGACAGCTTTACAGATACGCAGTATTTT. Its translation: CASSADSFTDTQYF.